The entry below describes one T cell receptor (beta chain). Methods used by the authors: The assay estimated nucleated cells by amplifying reference gene primers. The assay was immunoSEQ multiplex PCR, and TCRdb's table has in-frame clones only and misses some. V, J and clone size reflect that table, while D and trimming were determined from the DNA. The table lists approximately 300,000 clones, around 87% of them singletons. The sample originates from a study of blood T cell repertoires in COVID-19. Study-wide context: The United States, Italy and Spain supplied acute and convalescent COVID-19 samples. Sources were T cells, B-cell-depleted T cells, or PBMCs; the material itself was cDNA or gDNA.

Per the germline V gene, CDR1 is SEHNR and CDR2 is FQNEAQ (reference sequence). V shed 6 bases and J 4 bases; nucleotides not matched to a gene: 8. There are 15 residues in the CDR3. This receptor was obtained from a woman between 45 and 60 years old who had recovered from COVID-19. The chain couples TRBV7-9 to TRBJ2-3; TRBD2 matches at 9 bases. Sequencing used peripheral blood. CDR3 region: CASSFLAGTPDTQYF. The CDR3 DNA follows: TGTGCCAGCAGTTTCCTAGCGGGAACGCCAGATACGCAGTATTTT.